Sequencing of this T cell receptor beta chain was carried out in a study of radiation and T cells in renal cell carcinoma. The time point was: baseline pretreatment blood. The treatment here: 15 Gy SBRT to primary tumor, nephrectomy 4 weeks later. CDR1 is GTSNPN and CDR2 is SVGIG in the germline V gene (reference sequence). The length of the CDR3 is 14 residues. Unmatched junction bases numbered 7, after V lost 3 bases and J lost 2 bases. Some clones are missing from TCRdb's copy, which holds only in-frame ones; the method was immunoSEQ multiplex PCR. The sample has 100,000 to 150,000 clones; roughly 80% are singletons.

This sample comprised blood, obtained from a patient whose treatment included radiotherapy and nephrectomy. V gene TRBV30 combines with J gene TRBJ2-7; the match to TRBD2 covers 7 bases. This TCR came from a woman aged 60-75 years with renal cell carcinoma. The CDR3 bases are TGTGCCTGGAGGCCGGGACTACCTACCTACGAGCAGTACTTC. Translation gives CAWRPGLPTYEQYF.